Sequencing of this T cell receptor beta chain was carried out in a study of blood T cell repertoires in COVID-19. Assay used: immunoSEQ multiplex PCR; TCRdb lists only in-frame clones, some missing. The sample contains over 150,000 clones, about 90% of which appear only once. The clonotype originates from a woman between 18 and 29 years old who had recovered from COVID-19. Sequenced input: PBMCs or T cells enriched from blood (not recorded which).

CDR3 amino acids: CASSLLAAGGNEKLFF. DNA of the CDR3: TGTGCCAGCAGTTTATTGGCCGCAGGAGGTAATGAAAAACTGTTTTTT. The gene calls are TRBV27 and TRBJ1-4; D unclear. CDR3 size: 16 residues. Trimming shortened V by 1 base and J by 4 bases, and 13 bases separated the two germline ends. Germline loops: CDR1 MNHEY, CDR2 SMNVEV (reference sequence).